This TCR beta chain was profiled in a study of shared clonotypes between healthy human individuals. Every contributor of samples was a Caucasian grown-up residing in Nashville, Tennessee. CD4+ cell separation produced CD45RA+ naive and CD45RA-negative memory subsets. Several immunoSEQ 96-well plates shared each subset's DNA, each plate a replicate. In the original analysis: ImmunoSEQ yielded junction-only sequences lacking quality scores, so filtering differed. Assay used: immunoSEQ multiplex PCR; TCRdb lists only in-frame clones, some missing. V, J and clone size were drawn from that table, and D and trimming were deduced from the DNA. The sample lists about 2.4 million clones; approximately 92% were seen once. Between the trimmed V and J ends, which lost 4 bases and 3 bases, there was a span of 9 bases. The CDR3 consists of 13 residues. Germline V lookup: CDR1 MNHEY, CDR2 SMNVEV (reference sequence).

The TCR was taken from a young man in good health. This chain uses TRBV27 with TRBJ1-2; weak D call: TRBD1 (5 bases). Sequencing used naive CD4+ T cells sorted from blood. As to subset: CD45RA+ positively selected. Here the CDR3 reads CASSYRSHYGYTF. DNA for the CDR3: TGTGCCAGCAGTTACAGGAGCCACTATGGCTACACCTTC.